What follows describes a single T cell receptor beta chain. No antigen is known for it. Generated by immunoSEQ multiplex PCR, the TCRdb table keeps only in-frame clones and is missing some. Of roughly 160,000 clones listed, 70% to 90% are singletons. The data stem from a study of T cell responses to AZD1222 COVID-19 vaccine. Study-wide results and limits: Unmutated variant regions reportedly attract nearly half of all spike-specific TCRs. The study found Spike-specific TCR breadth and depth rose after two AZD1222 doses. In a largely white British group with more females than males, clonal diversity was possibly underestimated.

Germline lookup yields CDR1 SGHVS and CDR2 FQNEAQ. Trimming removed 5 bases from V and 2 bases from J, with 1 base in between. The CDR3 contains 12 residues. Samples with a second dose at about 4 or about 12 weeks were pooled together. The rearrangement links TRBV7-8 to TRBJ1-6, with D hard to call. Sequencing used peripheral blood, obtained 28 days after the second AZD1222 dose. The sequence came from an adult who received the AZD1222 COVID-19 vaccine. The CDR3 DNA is TGTGCCAGCAGCCCCTATAATTCACCCCTCCACTTT. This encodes CASSPYNSPLHF.